Described below is a single T cell receptor beta chain sequence and its context. This clonotype was found a few times. No antigen is known for it. No base qualities exist here, and no much larger clone lies one base off it. This sample was taken from a study of T cells after yellow fever vaccination (dated by TCRdb to between 2018 and 2021). Study-wide context: The SMART-Seq v4 Ultra Low Input RNA kit was used to prepare libraries from fractions with low cell numbers. To follow T-cell clones before and after both primary and booster YFV17D yellow fever vaccination, bulk TCR alpha and beta repertoires underwent longitudinal sequencing. Two healthy male donors, one aged 18 to 30 and one aged 30 to 40 years, were included in the cohort. Bulk PBMC replicates and cell subsets were isolated from blood drawn at multiple timepoints before and after both primary and secondary immunization.

Sequencing instrument: Illumina NovaSeq 6000. TCR cDNA was made using 5'RACE template switching, a step that added a universal primer site and unique molecular identifiers. Priming of cDNA synthesis was performed from both the TCR alpha and TCR beta constant segments. Library amplification used two PCR steps, and the second PCR step added sample barcodes and sequencing adapters. Sequencing of libraries was done on Illumina HiSeq 2500 (2x100 bp) or NovaSeq (2x150 bp). The published analysis was carried out like this. Demultiplexing of reads and collapsing into UMI consensus sequences were performed with MIGEC, and V(D)J alignment was carried out with MiXCR. Vaccine-responding clonotypes were identified with edgeR using replicate PBMC samples, with FDR below 0.01 and a log2 fold change above 5 up to day 15 being required. Bulk clonotypes were assigned CD4 or CD8 identity according to which sequenced CD4 or CD8 repertoire held them at higher abundance. TCRdb's own reprocessing of the public reads used fastp at Q25 and MiXCR and kept productive beta chains. Duplicate CDR3 protein sequences are folded into a single record with the most common DNA and genes. For this entry, the V and J calls and clone size follow TCRdb and not the study's own pipeline. This sample holds 120,000 or so distinct CDR3 sequences; approximately 16% were observed only once. The ten top clones hold roughly 45% of the sample.

The treatment or condition label for this specimen denotes: live attenuated yellow fever vaccine strain. PBMCs were isolated from peripheral blood using a standard Ficoll-Paque protocol. Dynabeads CD4 and CD8 positive selection kits were used to isolate the CD4 and CD8 T-cell fractions. RNA was extracted with TriZol from bulk PBMCs, CD4 and CD8 fractions, and dextramer-positive and dextramer-negative fractions. Findings and caveats that apply to the study as a whole: Computational filtering was required because FACS-sorted repertoires could contain abundant contaminating clonotypes from the bulk population. The secondary T-cell response was weaker than the primary response but faster, peaking on day 5 instead of day 15. Because only a couple of donors were included in the study, the extent to which the findings can be generalized is limited. A small share of clonotypes was detected in both CD4 and CD8 compartments, with the overlap likely arising from convergent recombination. After the booster, most clones that had expanded after primary vaccination were detected again (roughly 95% of CD4 and roughly 86% of CD8), suggesting broad maintenance of memory.

This receptor was taken from a man between 18 and 35 years old who received the YFV17D yellow fever vaccine. The specimen was CD8+ T cells sorted from PBMCs, collected 5 days after the yellow fever booster vaccination.

The nucleotides are TGCGCCAGCAGCCAAGCCGGGACAGGGTCACCCCTCTATGGCTACACCTTC. Translated, it reads CASSQAGTGSPLYGYTF. The chain joins TRBV4-1 to TRBJ1-2; TRBD1 fits 9 bases in the junction. According to the germline V gene, CDR1 reads MGHRA and CDR2 reads YSYEKL. The CDR3 numbers 17 residues from cysteine through phenylalanine. CDR3 DNA only is kept here, 51 bases in frame from base 1. Ends trimmed: V by 1 base, J by 4 bases; bases unmatched to a gene: 10.